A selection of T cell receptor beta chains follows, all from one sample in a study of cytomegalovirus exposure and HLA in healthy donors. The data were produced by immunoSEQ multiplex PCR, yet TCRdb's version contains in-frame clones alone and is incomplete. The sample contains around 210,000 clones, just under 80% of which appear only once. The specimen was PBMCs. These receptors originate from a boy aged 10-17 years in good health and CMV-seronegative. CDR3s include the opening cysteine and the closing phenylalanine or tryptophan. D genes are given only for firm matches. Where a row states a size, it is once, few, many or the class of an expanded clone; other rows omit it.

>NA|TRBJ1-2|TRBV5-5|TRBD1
CASRSTGVSNYGYTF
TGTGCCAGCAGATCAACAGGGGTGTCTAACTATGGCTACACCTTC
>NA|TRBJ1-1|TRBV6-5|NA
CASLGQFPLNTEAFF
TGTGCCAGCCTGGGACAATTCCCTCTGAACACTGAAGCTTTCTTT
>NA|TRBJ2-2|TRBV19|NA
CASSIFLSNTGELFF
TGTGCCAGTAGTATATTTCTGTCGAACACCGGGGAGCTGTTTTTT
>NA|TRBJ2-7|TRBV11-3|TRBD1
CASSVDRGFNEQYF
TGTGCCAGCAGCGTAGACAGGGGCTTCAACGAGCAGTACTTC
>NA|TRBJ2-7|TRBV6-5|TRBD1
CASRQPGQGAREQYF
TGTGCCAGCAGACAACCGGGACAGGGGGCTCGCGAGCAGTACTTC
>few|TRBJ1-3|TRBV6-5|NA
CASSYSGRNSGNTIYF
TGTGCCAGCAGTTACTCGGGCAGGAACTCTGGAAACACCATATATTTT
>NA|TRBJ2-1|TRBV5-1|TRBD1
CASSLVGNRGSYNEQFF
TGCGCCAGCAGCTTGGTTGGAAACAGGGGGTCCTACAATGAGCAGTTCTTC
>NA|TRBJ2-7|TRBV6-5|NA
CASSYYLRPSYEQYF
TGTGCCAGCAGTTACTATTTGCGGCCCTCCTACGAGCAGTACTTC
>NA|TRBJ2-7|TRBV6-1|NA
CASSEGLTYEQYF
TGTGCCAGCAGTGAAGGTCTTACCTACGAGCAGTACTTC
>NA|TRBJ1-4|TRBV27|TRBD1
CASSLTGSRGEKLFF
TGTGCCAGCAGTTTGACAGGGTCCAGGGGAGAAAAACTGTTTTTT
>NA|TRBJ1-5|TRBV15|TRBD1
CATSRFDGTGVQPQHF
TGTGCCACCAGCAGATTCGACGGGACAGGGGTCCAGCCCCAGCATTTT
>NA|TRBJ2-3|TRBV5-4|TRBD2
CASSSRLAGAPDTQYF
TGTGCCAGCAGTAGCCGACTAGCGGGAGCTCCAGATACGCAGTATTTT